The T cell receptor (beta chain) under discussion was sequenced for a study of regulatory T cells in long-lasting Graves disease. According to the study, TCR beta libraries were built with iRepertoire HTBI primers and CDR3-region Arm-PCR. Via MiXCR, TCRdb re-called the multiplex PCR reads, giving one row per CDR3 protein. This table has about 620,000 distinct CDR3 sequences, about 16% appearing once. The time point denotes: newly diagnosed GD, antithyroid drugs for less than 3 months. The authors made the TCR library using RNA they extracted from PBMCs. Trimming shortened V by 4 bases and J by 2 bases, and 18 bases separated the two germline ends. CDR3 size: 17 residues. CDR1 is MNHNS, CDR2 SASEGT, per germline. Many counts were recorded for this clonotype. The data also belong to a second study, concerning T cells in Graves' hyperthyroidism and ophthalmopathy.

The chain combines TRBV6-1 with TRBJ2-1, with D possibly being TRBD1 or TRBD2 (5 bases each). This TCR was recovered from a woman younger than 45 with Graves disease. This sample comprised peripheral blood mononuclear cells (PBMCs), obtained at new diagnosis, from a patient treated with antithyroid drugs. CDR3 DNA: TGTGCCAGCAGTGGGGACGGGTGGGAAGACCCCTACAATGAGCAGTTCTTC. Its translation is CASSGDGWEDPYNEQFF.